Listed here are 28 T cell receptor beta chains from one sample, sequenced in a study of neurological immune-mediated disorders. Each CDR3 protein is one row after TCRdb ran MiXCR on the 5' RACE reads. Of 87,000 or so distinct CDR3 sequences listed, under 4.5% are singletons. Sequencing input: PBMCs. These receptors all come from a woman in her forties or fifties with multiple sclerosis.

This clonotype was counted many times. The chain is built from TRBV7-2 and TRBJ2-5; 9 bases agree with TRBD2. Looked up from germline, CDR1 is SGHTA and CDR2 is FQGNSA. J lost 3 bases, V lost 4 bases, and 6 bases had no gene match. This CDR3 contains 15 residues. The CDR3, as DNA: TGTGCCAGCAGCTCGCCGAGACTAGCGGAAGAGACCCAGTACTTC. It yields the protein CASSSPRLAEETQYF.

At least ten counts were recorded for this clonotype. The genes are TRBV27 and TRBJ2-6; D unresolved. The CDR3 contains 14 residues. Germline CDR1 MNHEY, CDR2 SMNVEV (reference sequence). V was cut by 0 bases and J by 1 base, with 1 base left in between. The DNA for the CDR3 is TGTGCCAGCAGTTTATCATCTGGGGCCAACGTCCTGACTTTC. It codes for CASSLSSGANVLTF.

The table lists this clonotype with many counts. CDR3 loop: CATQENVGELFF. The CDR3 nucleotides are TGTGCCACCCAGGAAAATGTCGGGGAGCTGTTTTTT. This chain connects TRBV10-3 to TRBJ2-2, with unresolved D. Per the germline V gene, CDR1 is ENHRY and CDR2 is SYGVKD. This CDR3 spans 12 amino acids. V was clipped by 10 bases and J by 7 bases, with 13 bases between them.

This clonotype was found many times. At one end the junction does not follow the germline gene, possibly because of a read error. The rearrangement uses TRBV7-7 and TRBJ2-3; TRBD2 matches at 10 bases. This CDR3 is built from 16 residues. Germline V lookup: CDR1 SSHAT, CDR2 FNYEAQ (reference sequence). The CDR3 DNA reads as TGTGCTAGCAGCCTGATAGCGGGGGGTAGCACAGATACGCAGTATTTT. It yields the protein CASSLIAGGSTDTQYF. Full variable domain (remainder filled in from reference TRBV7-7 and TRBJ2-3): GAGVSQSPRYKVTKRGQDVTLRCDPISSHATLYWYQQALGQGPEFLTYFNYEAQPDKSGLPSDRFSAERPEGSISTLTIQRTEQRDSAMYRCASSLIAGGSTDTQYFGPGTRLTVL.

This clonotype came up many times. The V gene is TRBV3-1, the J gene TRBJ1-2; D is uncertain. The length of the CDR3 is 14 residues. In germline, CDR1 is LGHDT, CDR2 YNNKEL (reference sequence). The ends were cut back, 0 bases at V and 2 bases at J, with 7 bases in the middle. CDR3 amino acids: CASSQEVGNYGYTF. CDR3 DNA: TGTGCCAGCAGCCAAGAGGTCGGCAACTATGGCTACACCTTC.

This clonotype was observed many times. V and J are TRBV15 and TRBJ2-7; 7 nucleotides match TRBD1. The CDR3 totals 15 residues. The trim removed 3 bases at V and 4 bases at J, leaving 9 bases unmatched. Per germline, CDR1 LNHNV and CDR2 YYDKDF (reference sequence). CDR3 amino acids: CATSRVLTGPYEQYF. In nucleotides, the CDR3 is TGTGCCACCAGCAGGGTGTTGACAGGGCCATACGAGCAGTACTTC.

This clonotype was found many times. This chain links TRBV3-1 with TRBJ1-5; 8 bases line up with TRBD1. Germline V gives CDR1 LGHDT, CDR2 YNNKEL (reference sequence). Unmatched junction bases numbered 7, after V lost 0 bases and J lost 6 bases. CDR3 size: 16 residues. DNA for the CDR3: TGTGCCAGCAGCCAAGATCCGGGACAGGTAGCTCAGCCCCAGCATTTT. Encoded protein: CASSQDPGQVAQPQHF.

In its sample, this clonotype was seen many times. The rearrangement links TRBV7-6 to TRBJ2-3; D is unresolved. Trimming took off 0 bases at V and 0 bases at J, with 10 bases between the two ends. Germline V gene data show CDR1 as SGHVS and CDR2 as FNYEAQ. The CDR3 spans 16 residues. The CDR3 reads CASSLAWQSSTDTQYF. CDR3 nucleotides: TGTGCCAGCAGCTTAGCCTGGCAGTCTAGCACAGATACGCAGTATTTT. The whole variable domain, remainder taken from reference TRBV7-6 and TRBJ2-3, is GAGVSQSPRYKVTKRGQDVALRCDPISGHVSLYWYRQALGQGPEFLTYFNYEAQQDKSGLPNDRFSAERPEGSISTLTIQRTEQRDSAMYRCASSLAWQSSTDTQYFGPGTRLTVL.

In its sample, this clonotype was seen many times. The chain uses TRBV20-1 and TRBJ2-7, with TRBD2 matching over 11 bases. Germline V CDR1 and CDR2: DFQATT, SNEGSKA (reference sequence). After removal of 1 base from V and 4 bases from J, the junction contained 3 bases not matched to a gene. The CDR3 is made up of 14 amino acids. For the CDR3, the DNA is TGCAGTGCTAGAGGGCTAGCGGGGGGTTACGAGCAGTACTTC. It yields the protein CSARGLAGGYEQYF.

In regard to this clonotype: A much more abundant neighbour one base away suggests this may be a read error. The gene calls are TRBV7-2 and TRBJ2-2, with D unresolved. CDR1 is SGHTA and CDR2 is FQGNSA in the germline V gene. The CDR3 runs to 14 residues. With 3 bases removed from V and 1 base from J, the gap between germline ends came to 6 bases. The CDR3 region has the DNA TGTGCCAGCAGCTTCAGGAAGAACACCGGGGAGCTGTTTTTT. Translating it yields CASSFRKNTGELFF.

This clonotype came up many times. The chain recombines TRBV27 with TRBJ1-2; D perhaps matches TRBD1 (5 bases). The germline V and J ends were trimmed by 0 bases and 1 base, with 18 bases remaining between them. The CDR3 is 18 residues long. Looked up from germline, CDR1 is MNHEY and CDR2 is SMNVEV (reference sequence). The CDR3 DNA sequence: TGTGCCAGCAGTTTATCGCCCTTCGTGAACAGGATTAACTATGGCTACACCTTC. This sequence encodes CASSLSPFVNRINYGYTF.

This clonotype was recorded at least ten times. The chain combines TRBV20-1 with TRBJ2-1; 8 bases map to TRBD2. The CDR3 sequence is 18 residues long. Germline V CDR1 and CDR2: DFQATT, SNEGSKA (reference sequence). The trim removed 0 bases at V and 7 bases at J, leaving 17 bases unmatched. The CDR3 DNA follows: TGCAGTGCTAGAGAGATTCCCCGGGGACTAGAGACCAAGAATGAGCAGTTCTTC. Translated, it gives CSAREIPRGLETKNEQFF.

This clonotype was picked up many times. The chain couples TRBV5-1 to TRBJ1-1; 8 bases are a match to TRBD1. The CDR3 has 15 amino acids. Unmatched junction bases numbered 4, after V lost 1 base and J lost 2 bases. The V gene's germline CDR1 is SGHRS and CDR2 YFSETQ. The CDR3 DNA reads TGCGCCAGCAGCTTGAACGGACAGGGTAACACTGAAGCTTTCTTT. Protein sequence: CASSLNGQGNTEAFF.

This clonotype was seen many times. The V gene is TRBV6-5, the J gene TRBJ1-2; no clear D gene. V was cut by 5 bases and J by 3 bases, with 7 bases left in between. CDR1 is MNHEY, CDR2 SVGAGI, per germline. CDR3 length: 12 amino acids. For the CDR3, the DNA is TGTGCCAGCAGTCAGGCCCACTATGGCTACACCTTC. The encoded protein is CASSQAHYGYTF.

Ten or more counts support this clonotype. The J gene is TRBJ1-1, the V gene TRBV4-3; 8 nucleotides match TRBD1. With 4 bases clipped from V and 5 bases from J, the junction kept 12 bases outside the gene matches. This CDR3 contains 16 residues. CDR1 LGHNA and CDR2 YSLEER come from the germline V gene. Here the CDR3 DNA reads TGCGCCAGCAGCCCTGGACAGGGATCCCTTTGGACTGAAGCTTTCTTT. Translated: CASSPGQGSLWTEAFF.

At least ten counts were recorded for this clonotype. The CDR3: CSARAGENTEAFF. CDR3 nucleotide sequence: TGCAGTGCTAGAGCGGGGGAGAACACTGAAGCTTTCTTT. The chain recombines TRBV20-1 with TRBJ1-1; tentatively, D is TRBD1 (5 bases). The germline V gene has CDR1 DFQATT and CDR2 SNEGSKA (reference sequence). Trimming removed 1 base from V and 1 base from J, with 7 bases in between. This CDR3 has 13 residues.

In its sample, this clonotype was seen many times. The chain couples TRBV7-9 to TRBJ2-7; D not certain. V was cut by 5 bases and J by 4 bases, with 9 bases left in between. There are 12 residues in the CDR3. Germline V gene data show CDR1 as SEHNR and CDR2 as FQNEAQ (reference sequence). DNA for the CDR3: TGTGCCAGCAGCCTGCGACCGTACGAGCAGTACTTC. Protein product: CASSLRPYEQYF. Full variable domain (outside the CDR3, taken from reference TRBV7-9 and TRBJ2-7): DTGVSQNPRHKITKRGQNVTFRCDPISEHNRLYWYRQTLGQGPEFLTYFQNEAQLEKSRLLSDRFSAERPKGSFSTLEIQRTEQGDSAMYLCASSLRPYEQYFGPGTRLTVT.

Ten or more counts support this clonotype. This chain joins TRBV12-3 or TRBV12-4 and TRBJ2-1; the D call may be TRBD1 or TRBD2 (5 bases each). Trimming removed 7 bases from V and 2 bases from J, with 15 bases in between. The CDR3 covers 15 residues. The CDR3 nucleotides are TGTGCCAGCATCCCCTCGGGACCCCCCTACAATGAGCAGTTCTTC. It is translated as CASIPSGPPYNEQFF.

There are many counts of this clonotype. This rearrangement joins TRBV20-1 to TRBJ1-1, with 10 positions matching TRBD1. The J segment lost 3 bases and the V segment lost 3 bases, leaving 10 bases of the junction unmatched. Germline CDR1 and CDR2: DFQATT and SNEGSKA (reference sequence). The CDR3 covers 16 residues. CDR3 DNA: TGCAGTGCTAGGGGGAGACAGGGGGCTTTCTACACTGAAGCTTTCTTT. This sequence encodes CSARGRQGAFYTEAFF.

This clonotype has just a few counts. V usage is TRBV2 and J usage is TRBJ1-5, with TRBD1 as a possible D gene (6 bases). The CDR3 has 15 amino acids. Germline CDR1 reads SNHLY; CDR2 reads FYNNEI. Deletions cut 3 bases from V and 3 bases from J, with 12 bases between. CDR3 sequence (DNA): TGTGCCAGCAGTGACCCGGGACAAAACAATCAGCCCCAGCATTTT. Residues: CASSDPGQNNQPQHF.

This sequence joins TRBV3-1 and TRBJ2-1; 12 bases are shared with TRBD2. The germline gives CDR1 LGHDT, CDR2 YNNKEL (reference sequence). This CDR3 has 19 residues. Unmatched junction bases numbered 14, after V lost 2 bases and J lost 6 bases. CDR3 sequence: CASSQNSFGLAGISNEQFF. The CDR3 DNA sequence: TGTGCCAGCAGCCAAAATTCCTTCGGACTAGCGGGGATCTCCAATGAGCAGTTCTTC.

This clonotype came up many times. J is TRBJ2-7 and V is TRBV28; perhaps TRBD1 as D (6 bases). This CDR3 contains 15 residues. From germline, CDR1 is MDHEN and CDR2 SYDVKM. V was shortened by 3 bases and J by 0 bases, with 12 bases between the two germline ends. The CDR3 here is CASSLVDSSSYEQYF. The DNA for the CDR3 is TGTGCCAGCAGTTTGGTGGACAGTAGCTCCTACGAGCAGTACTTC.

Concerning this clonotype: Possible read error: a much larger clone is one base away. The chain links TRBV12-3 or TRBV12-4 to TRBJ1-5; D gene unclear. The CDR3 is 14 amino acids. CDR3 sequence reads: CASSPPYSNQHQHF. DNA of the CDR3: TGTGCCAGCAGTCCACCCTATAGCAATCAGCACCAGCATTTT.

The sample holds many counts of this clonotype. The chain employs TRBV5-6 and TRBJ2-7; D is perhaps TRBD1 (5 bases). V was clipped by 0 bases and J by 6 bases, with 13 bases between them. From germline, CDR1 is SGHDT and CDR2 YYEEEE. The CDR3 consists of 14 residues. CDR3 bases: TGTGCCAGCAGCTTGGGGACAACCCTCCCCGAGCAGTACTTC. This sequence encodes CASSLGTTLPEQYF.

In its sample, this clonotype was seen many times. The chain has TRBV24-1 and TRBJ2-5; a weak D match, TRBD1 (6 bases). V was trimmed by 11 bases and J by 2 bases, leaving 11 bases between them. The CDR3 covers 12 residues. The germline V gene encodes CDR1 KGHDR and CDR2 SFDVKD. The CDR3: CASAGQQETQYF. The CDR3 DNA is TGTGCCAGCGCCGGACAGCAAGAGACCCAGTACTTC.

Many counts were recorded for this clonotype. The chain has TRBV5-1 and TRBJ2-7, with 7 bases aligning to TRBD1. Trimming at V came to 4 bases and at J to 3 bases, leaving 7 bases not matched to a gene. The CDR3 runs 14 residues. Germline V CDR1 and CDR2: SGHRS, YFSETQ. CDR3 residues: CASSTSGQLYEQYF. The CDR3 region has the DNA TGCGCCAGCAGCACATCGGGACAGCTCTACGAGCAGTACTTC.

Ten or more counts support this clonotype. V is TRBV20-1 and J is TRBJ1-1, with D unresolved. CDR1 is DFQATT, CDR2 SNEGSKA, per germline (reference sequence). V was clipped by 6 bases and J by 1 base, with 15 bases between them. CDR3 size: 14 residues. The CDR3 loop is CSAHRVQSNTEAFF. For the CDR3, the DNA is TGCAGTGCCCATCGAGTACAATCGAACACTGAAGCTTTCTTT.

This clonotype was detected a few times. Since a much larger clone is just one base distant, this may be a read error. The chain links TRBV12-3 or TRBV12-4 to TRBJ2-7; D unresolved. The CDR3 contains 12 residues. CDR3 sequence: CDSTTRLIEQYF. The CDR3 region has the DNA TGTGACAGCACCACACGGTTGATCGAGCAGTACTTC.